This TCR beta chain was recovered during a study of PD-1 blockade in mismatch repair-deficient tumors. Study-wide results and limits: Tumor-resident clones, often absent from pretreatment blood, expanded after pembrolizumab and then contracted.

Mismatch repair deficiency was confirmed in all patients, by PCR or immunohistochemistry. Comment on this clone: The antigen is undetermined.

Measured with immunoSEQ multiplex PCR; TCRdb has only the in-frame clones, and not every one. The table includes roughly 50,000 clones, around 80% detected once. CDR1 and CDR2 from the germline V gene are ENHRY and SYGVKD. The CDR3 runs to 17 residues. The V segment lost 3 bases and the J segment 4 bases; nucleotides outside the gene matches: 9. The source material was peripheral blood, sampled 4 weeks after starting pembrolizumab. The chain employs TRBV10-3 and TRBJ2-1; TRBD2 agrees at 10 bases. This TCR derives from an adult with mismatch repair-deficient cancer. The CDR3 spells CAISDGRTSGNYNEQFF. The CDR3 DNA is TGTGCCATCAGTGACGGGAGGACTAGCGGAAATTACAATGAGCAGTTCTTC.